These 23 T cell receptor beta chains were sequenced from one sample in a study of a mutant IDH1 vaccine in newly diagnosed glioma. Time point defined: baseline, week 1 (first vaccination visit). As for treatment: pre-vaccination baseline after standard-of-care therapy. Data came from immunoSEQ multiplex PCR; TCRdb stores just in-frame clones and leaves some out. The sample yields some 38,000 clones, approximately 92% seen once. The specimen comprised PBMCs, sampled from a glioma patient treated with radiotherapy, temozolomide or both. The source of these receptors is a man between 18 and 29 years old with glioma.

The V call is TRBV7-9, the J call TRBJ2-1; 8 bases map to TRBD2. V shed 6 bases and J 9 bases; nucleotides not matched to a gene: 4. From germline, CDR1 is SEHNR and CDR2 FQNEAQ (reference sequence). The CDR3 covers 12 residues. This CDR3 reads CASRGSGSEQFF. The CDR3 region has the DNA TGTGCCAGCAGAGGCAGCGGGAGTGAGCAGTTCTTC.

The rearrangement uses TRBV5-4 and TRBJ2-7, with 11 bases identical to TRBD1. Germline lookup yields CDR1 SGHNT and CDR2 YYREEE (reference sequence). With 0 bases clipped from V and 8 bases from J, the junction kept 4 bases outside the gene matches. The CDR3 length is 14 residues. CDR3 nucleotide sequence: TGTGCCAGCAGCTTGGGGGACAGGGGGTTCCAGCAGTACTTC. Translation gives CASSLGDRGFQQYF.

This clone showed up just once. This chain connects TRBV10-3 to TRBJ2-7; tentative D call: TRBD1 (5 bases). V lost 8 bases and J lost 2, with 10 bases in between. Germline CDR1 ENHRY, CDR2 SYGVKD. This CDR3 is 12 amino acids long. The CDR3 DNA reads TGTGCCATCGGACAAAGTACCTACGAGCAGTACTTC. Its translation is CAIGQSTYEQYF.

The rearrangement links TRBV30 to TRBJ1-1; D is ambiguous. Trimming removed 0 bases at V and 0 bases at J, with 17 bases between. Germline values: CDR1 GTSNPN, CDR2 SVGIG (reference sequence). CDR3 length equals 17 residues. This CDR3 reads CAWSVRAGPSMNTEAFF. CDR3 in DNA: TGTGCCTGGAGTGTACGGGCAGGCCCCTCTATGAACACTGAAGCTTTCTTT.

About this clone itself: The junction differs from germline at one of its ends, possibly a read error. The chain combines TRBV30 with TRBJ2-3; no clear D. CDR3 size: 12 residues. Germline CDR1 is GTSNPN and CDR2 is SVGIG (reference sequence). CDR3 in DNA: TGTGCCTGGAGTGTAAGCCCCGCCGACTTGTTTTTT. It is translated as CAWSVSPADLFF.

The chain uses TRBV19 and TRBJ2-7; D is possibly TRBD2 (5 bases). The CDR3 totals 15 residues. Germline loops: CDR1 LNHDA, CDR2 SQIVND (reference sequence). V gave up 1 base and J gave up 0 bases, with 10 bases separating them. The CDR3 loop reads CASSIGSSHSYEQYF. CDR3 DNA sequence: TGTGCCAGTAGTATAGGGTCTAGCCACTCCTACGAGCAGTACTTC.

For the CDR3, the DNA is TGTGCCACCAGCAGAGATGGGGTATCGAACACCGGGGAGCTGTTTTTT. The encoded protein is CATSRDGVSNTGELFF. The chain combines TRBV15 with TRBJ2-2; D is ambiguous. Trimming took off 0 bases at V and 0 bases at J, with 8 bases between the two ends. Germline V gene lookup returns CDR1 LNHNV and CDR2 YYDKDF (reference sequence). The CDR3 consists of 16 residues.

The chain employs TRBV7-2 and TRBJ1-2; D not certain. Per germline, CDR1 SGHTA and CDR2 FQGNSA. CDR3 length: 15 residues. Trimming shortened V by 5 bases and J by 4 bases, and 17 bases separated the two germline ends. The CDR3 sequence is CASSAADTHSYGYTF. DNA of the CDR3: TGTGCCAGCAGCGCTGCAGACACCCACTCCTATGGCTACACCTTC.

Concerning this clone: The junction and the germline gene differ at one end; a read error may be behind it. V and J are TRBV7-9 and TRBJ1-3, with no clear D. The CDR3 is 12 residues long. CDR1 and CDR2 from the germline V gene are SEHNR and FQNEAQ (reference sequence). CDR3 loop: CASSSESPRRHF. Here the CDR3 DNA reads TGTGCCAGCAGCTCGGAGTCTCCCCGCCGGCATTTT.

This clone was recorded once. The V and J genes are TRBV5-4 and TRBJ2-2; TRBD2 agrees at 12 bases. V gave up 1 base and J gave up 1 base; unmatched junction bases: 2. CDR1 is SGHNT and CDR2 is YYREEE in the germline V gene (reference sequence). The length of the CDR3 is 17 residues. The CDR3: CASSLRLAGVNTGELFF. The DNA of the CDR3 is TGTGCCAGCAGCTTGAGACTAGCGGGAGTGAACACCGGGGAGCTGTTTTTT.

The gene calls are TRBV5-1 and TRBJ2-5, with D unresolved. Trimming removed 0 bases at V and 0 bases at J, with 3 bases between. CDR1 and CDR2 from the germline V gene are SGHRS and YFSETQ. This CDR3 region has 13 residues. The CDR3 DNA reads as TGCGCCAGCAGCTTGGGGTACCAAGAGACCCAGTACTTC. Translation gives CASSLGYQETQYF.

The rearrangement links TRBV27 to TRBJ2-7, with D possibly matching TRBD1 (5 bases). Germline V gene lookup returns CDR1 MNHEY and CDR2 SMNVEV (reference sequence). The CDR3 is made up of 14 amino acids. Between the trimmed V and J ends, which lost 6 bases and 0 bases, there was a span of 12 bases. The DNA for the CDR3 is TGTGCCAGCAGGGGCAGGGCAAGCTCCTACGAGCAGTACTTC. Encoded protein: CASRGRASSYEQYF.

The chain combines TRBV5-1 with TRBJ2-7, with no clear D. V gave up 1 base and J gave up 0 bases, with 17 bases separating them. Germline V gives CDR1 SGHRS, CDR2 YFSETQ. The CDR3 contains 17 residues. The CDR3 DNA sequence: TGCGCCAGCAGCTTGTTCCTAAGGGCTTACGTCTCCTACGAGCAGTACTTC. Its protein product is CASSLFLRAYVSYEQYF. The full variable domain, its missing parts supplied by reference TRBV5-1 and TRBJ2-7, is KAGVTQTPRYLIKTRGQQVTLSCSPISGHRSVSWYQQTPGQGLQFLFEYFSETQRNKGNFPGRFSGRQFSNSRSEMNVSTLELGDSALYLCASSLFLRAYVSYEQYFGPGTRLTVT.

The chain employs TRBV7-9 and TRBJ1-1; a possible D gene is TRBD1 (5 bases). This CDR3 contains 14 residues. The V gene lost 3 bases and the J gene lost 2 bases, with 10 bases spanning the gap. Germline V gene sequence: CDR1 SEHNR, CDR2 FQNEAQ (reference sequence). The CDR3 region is CASSLEGINTEAFF. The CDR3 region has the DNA TGTGCCAGCAGCTTGGAGGGGATTAACACTGAAGCTTTCTTT.

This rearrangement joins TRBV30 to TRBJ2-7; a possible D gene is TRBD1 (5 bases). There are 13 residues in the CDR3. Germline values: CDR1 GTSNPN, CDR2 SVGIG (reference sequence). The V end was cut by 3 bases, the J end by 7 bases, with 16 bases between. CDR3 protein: CAWSGQATREQYF. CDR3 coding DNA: TGTGCCTGGAGCGGACAAGCTACGAGGGAGCAGTACTTC.

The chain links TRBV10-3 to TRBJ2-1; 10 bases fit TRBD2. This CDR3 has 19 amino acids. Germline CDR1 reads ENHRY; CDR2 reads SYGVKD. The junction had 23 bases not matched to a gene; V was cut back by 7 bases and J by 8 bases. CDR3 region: CAIKRGASGSMTDSDEQFF. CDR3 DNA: TGTGCCATCAAGAGGGGGGCTAGCGGGAGTATGACGGATTCGGATGAGCAGTTCTTC.

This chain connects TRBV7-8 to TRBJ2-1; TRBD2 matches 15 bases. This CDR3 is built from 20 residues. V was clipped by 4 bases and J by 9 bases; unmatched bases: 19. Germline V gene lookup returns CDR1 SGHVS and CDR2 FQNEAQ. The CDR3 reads CASSSPGLAGGRGPSTEQFF. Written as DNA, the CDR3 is TGTGCCAGCAGCTCACCGGGACTAGCGGGAGGAAGGGGCCCTTCCACTGAGCAGTTCTTC.

The CDR3 region is CASKEQYF. CDR3 DNA: TGTGCCAGCAAGGAGCAGTACTTC. This chain uses TRBV28 with TRBJ2-7; D is unresolved. V was shortened by 7 bases and J by 7 bases, with 2 bases between the two germline ends. This CDR3 has 8 residues. Per the germline V gene, CDR1 is MDHEN and CDR2 is SYDVKM.

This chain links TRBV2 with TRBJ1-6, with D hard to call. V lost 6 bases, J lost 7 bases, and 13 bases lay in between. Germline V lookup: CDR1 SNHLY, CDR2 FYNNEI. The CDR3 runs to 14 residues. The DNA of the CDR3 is TGTGCCAGCAGCCCAAGGGCCGAGAATTCACCCCTCCACTTT. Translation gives CASSPRAENSPLHF.

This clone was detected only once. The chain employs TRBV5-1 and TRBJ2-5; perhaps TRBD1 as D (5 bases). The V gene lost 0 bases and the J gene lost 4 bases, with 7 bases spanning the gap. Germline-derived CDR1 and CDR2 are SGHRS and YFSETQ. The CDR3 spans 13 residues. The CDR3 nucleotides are TGCGCCAGCAGCTTGGGAAGGGGAGAGACCCAGTACTTC. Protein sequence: CASSLGRGETQYF.

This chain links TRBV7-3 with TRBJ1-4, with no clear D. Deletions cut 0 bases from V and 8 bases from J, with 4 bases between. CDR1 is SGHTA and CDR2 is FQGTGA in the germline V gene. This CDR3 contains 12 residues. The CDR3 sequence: CASSLTREKLFF. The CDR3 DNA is TGTGCCAGCAGCTTAACCAGGGAAAAACTGTTTTTT.

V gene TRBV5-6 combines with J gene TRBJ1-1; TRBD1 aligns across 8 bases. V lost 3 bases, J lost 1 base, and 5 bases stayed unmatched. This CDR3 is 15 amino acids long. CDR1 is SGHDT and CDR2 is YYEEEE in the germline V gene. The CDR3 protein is CASSWDRTTNTEAFF. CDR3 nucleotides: TGTGCCAGCAGCTGGGACAGGACAACGAACACTGAAGCTTTCTTT.

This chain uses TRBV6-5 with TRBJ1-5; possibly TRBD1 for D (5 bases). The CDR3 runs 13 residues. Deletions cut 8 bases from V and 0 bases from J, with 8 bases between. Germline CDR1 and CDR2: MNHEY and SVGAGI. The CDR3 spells CASGGYSNQPQHF. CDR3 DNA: TGTGCCAGCGGGGGGTATAGCAATCAGCCCCAGCATTTT.